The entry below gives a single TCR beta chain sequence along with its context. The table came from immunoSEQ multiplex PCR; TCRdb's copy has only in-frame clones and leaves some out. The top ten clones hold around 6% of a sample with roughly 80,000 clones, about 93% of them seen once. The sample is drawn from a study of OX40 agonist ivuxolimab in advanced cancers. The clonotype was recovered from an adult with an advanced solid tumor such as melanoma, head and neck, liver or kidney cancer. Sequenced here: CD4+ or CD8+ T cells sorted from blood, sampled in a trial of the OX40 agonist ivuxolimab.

CDR3 loop: CASRGTSNEQFF. CDR3 sequence (DNA): TGTGCCAGCCGGGGGACGTCAAATGAGCAGTTCTTC. The chain is built from TRBV7-6 and TRBJ2-1; TRBD2 might be the D (6 bases). V dropped 8 bases and J dropped 7 bases, with 12 bases sitting between them. This CDR3 has 12 amino acids. CDR1 is SGHVS, CDR2 FNYEAQ, per germline.